This is a list of T cell receptor beta chains from one sample in a study of response to subunit inactivated influenza vaccine. TCRdb recomputed calls from the RT-PCR reads with MiXCR, one row per CDR3 protein. This sample carries fewer than 700,000 distinct CDR3 sequences, 10% to 15% of them seen once, and the ten largest clones take less than 15%. Sequencing used PBMCs from blood, obtained roughly 47 days after vaccination. Receptors originate from a man aged 50-59 years who received an inactivated influenza vaccine. Both conserved end residues are part of each CDR3. Fields, in order: V gene, D gene, clone size, J gene, CDR3 DNA, CDR3 protein. The D gene is left open where the match is weak. Clone size, where shown, is once, few, many, or a class for clones that have expanded.

>TRBV10-2|TRBD2|few|TRBJ2-2
TGCGCCAGCAGCCCACGCCTACCGGGACTAGCGGCAGGATGGGACACCGGGGAGCTGTTTTTT
CASSPRLPGLAAGWDTGELFF
>TRBV6-1|.|.|TRBJ2-7
TGTGCCAGCAGGGAAGCAGGCTACGAGCAGTACTTC
CASREAGYEQYF
>TRBV29-1|.|many|TRBJ1-4
TGCAGCGTGGAAGATTCTGGACAGAGGAATAATGAAAAACTGTTTTTT
CSVEDSGQRNNEKLFF
>TRBV4-3|TRBD2|few|TRBJ2-3
TGCGCCAGCAGCCAAGATCATTGGCGGGAGCCAACCACGGGCACAGATACGCAGTATTTT
CASSQDHWREPTTGTDTQYF
>TRBV12-3/TRBV12-4|TRBD2|.|TRBJ2-1
TGTGCCAGCAGTTGGACTAGCGGGGGGGCTCGGGAGCAGTTCTTC
CASSWTSGGAREQFF
>TRBV5-1|.|.|TRBJ2-5
TGCGCCACCCGGGCAGGAGAAGAGACCCAGTACTTC
CATRAGEETQYF
>TRBV5-1|TRBD2|.|TRBJ2-1
TGCGCCAGCAGCTTGGCACTAGCGACCTACAATGAGCAGTTCTTC
CASSLALATYNEQFF
>TRBV12-3/TRBV12-4|.|few|TRBJ2-4
TGTGCCAGCAGTTACAGGGAAGGGGGCAAAAACATTCAGTACTTC
CASSYREGGKNIQYF
>TRBV15|TRBD2|.|TRBJ2-1
TGTGCCACCAGCAGAGATCGAACAGCGGGAGCCTTCTACAATGAGCAGTTCTTC
CATSRDRTAGAFYNEQFF
>TRBV20-1|TRBD2|few|TRBJ2-7
TGCAGTGCCATCCGGACTAGCGGGAGATACGAGCAGTACTTC
CSAIRTSGRYEQYF
>TRBV7-2|.|many|TRBJ2-7
TGTGCCAGCAGCTTAGAGAACCACAGGGTCTACGAGCAGTACTTC
CASSLENHRVYEQYF
>TRBV21-1|.|.|TRBJ2-3
TGTGCCAGCAGCAAAGGGACTAGCGGGAGAAGCACAGATACGCAGTATTTT
CASSKGTSGRSTDTQYF
>TRBV5-1|.|.|TRBJ1-6
TGCGCCAGCAGCTTGGGTACGGGGGCGAATTCACCCCTCCACTTT
CASSLGTGANSPLHF
>TRBV12-3/TRBV12-4|.|.|TRBJ1-4
TGTGCCAGCAGTCCCGACAGGCTGGGTGAAAAACTGTTTTTT
CASSPDRLGEKLFF
>TRBV12-3/TRBV12-4|TRBD2|few|TRBJ2-2
TGTGCCAGCAGTTTAGAAGCGCTAGCGGAGACACTCGGGGAGCTGTTTTTT
CASSLEALAETLGELFF
>TRBV5-6|.|.|TRBJ1-2
TGTGCCACCAGCGGCGACGCCTACTATGGCTACACCTTC
CATSGDAYYGYTF
>TRBV5-1|.|few|TRBJ2-1
TGCGCCAGCAGCTTGTCCGGGGACCTAGGGAATGAGCAGTTCTTC
CASSLSGDLGNEQFF
>TRBV11-2|TRBD1|.|TRBJ1-3
TGTGCCAGCAGCTTAGACCGGACAGGGCATGGAAACACCATATATTTT
CASSLDRTGHGNTIYF